This TCR beta chain was sequenced during a study of post-analysis software for immune sequencing data. TCR beta cDNA libraries had unique molecular identifiers. One entry per CDR3 protein, called by TCRdb with MiXCR from the PCR reads. The sample lists hundreds of thousands of distinct CDR3 sequences, around 40% occurring once. Notes on the study in general: TRBV5-6, TRBV5-1 and TRBV20-1 were among roughly 5 TRBV segments more frequent in patients than controls.

The CDR3 has 15 residues. Germline CDR1 SGHTA, CDR2 FQGNSA. Note on this clonotype: What it recognizes is unknown.

This receptor was taken from a girl aged 10 to 17 with multiple sclerosis. V and J are TRBV7-2 and TRBJ2-3, with a possible D match to TRBD2 (5 bases). The sequenced sample consisted of blood. CDR3 DNA sequence: TGTGCTTCAAATCTCGTCGGGGTTAGCACAGATACGCAGTATTTT. Translated, it gives CASNLVGVSTDTQYF.